Shown below are 2 T cell receptor beta chains from a single sample sequenced in a study of blood T cell repertoires in COVID-19. The assay was immunoSEQ multiplex PCR, and TCRdb's table has in-frame clones only and misses some. The data show about 180,000 clones, 70% to 90% seen once. Sequencing was done on a sample of peripheral blood. These receptors came from a human donor with active or convalescent COVID-19. The donor label of this sample is uncertain.

This clone was picked up a small number of times. The chain has TRBV7-2 and TRBJ2-1, with 11 positions matching TRBD2. The CDR3 sequence is 16 residues long. Trimming cost V 0 bases and J 10 bases; bases outside gene matches: 8. Germline values: CDR1 SGHTA, CDR2 FQGNSA. The CDR3 nucleotides read TGTGCCAGCAGCTTAGCTAGCGGGGGGGCGAGAGGGGAGCAGTTCTTC. Translated, it gives CASSLASGGARGEQFF.

The chain links TRBV12-3 or TRBV12-4 to TRBJ1-4, with D possibly matching TRBD1 (6 bases). The CDR3 runs to 12 residues. V dropped 6 bases and J dropped 8 bases, with 10 bases sitting between them. CDR3 residues: CASRGGGEKLFF. The DNA for the CDR3 is TGTGCCAGCAGAGGGGGGGGCGAAAAACTGTTTTTT.